This T cell receptor beta chain came from a study of T-cell reconstitution after alpha-beta-depleted transplantation in children (dated by TCRdb to between 2015 and 2016). Regarding the research as a whole: The study quantitatively tracked T-cell immune reconstitution after TCRalphabeta/CD19-depleted allogeneic hematopoietic cell transplantation in children using TCR repertoire profiling.

Libraries came from PCR. Sequencer: Illumina HiSeq 2500. TCR libraries were prepared with molecular barcoding, using unique molecular identifiers to normalize TCRbeta repertoire quantification. The public sequencing data were trimmed at Q25 with fastp and processed into clonotypes with MiXCR by TCRdb, which kept only in-frame beta chains. Identical CDR3 protein sequences are pooled into one entry, listed with their most common genes and DNA. The sample table shows around 100,000 distinct CDR3 sequences, and around 7.8% are seen once. Over 15% of the sample lies in the top ten. Sample treatment or condition, as interpreted from the label and publication: allogeneic hematopoietic cell transplantation with graft depleted of TCRalphabeta T cells and CD19 B cells. Transplant recipients were children who received TCRalphabeta/CD19-depleted allogeneic hematopoietic cell grafts. General conclusions and limits of the study: About two months after transplant, the apparently early recovery of alphabetaT-cell counts reportedly depended on just several hundred clones that had expanded rapidly and came from non-depleted graft cells. In some patients, the high TCRbeta diversity seen at day 60 was put down to recipient T cells and intrathymic progenitors that had survived conditioning. Over subsequent months, a decline in hyperexpanded clone frequencies was noted, and after one year, T-cell counts and TCRbeta diversity were mostly ascribed to newly produced T cells.

The trim is 4 bases for V and 3 bases for J, with a gap of 7 bases between the germline ends. The cysteine opens and the phenylalanine closes a CDR3 of 11 amino acids. Only the CDR3 part of the read is kept: 33 bases, read in frame from the first base. Via the germline V gene, CDR1 is SQVTM and CDR2 ANQGSEA. Many counts were recorded for this clonotype. Its target antigen remains unknown. Per-base qualities were not stored, and no clone one base away is much larger. The receptor chain draws on TRBV29-1 and TRBJ2-7; too little of a D gene remains to name it. The TCR sequence derives from a boy aged 2 to 9 with acute lymphoblastic leukemia, due to receive a stem cell transplant. This specimen consisted of PBMCs, obtained before TCRalphabeta/CD19-depleted stem cell transplant. The nucleotide sequence is TGCAGCGTTGTCCAGCTCTACGAGCAGTACTTC. This translates into CSVVQLYEQYF.